The text below deals with one TCR beta chain. The antigen is undetermined. The sample originates from a study of cytomegalovirus exposure and HLA in healthy donors. Study-wide points: In a later analysis, at a false discovery rate of 0.05, approximately 16,000 TCR beta sequences were associated with HLA alleles. A later analysis linked a missense DCLRE1C variant to TCR beta V- and J-gene trimming.

The PCR made use of 60 Vbeta and 13 Jbeta primers. This table comes from immunoSEQ multiplex PCR, and its TCRdb copy is limited to in-frame clones, with some not included. The table records over 150,000 clones, about 80% of them present only once. This CDR3 spans 12 amino acids. CDR1 is MNHEY, CDR2 SVGAGI, per germline. Trimming removed 4 bases at V and 4 bases at J, with 8 bases between. The material sequenced was PBMCs. This sequence joins TRBV6-5 and TRBJ2-7; maybe TRBD2 (5 bases). The TCR was taken from a woman aged 45-65 years in good health and CMV-seropositive. As DNA, the CDR3 is TGTGCCAGCAGTTCGCCGGGATACGAGCAGTACTTC. It yields the protein CASSSPGYEQYF.